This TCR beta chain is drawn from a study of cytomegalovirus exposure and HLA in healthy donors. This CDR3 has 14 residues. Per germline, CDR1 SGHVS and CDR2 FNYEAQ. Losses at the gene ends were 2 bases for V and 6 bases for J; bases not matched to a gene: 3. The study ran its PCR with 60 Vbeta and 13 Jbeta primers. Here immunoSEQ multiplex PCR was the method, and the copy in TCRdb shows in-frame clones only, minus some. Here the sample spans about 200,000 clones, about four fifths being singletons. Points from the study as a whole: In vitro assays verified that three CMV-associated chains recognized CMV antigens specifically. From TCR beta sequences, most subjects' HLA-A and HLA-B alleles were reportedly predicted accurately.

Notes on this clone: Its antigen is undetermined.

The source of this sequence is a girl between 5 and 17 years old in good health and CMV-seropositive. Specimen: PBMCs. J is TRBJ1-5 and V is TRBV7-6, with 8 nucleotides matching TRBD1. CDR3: CASSLSGGGQPQHF. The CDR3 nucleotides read TGTGCCAGCAGCTTATCAGGGGGCGGTCAGCCCCAGCATTTT. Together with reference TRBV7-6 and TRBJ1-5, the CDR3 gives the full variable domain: GAGVSQSPRYKVTKRGQDVALRCDPISGHVSLYWYRQALGQGPEFLTYFNYEAQQDKSGLPNDRFSAERPEGSISTLTIQRTEQRDSAMYRCASSLSGGGQPQHFGDGTRLSIL.